This is a list of T cell receptor beta chains from one sample in a study of T-cell memory formation after mild COVID-19. TCRdb analysed the 5' RACE reads with MiXCR anew, one entry per CDR3 protein. This repertoire shows 180,000 or so distinct CDR3 sequences, about 9.9% found once; its top ten account for more than 3.5%. Sequenced: PBMCs or a T cell subset sorted from them (not recorded which). These TCRs come from a man aged 18 to 30 who had mild COVID-19 (a few samples of this study predate the infection). Cell type and time point are not known. Both conserved end residues are part of each CDR3. D genes are given only for firm matches. Clone size is not always given. Where it is, it says once, few, many or a class for expanded clones.

J: TRBJ2-1
D: TRBD1
V: TRBV20-1
size: NA
DNA: TGCAGTGCCAGAGGACAGGGGGTACGGAATGAGCAGTTCTTC
CDR3: CSARGQGVRNEQFF

J: TRBJ1-2
D: TRBD1
V: TRBV11-1
size: many
DNA: TGTGCCAGCAGCCCTGGACAGGGGGCCTATGGCTACACCTTC
CDR3: CASSPGQGAYGYTF

J: TRBJ1-5
D: TRBD1
V: TRBV12-3/TRBV12-4
size: many
DNA: TGTGCCAGCCGGGACAGGGTAGTTCAGCCCCAGCATTTT
CDR3: CASRDRVVQPQHF

J: TRBJ1-1
D: NA
V: TRBV7-9
size: few
DNA: TGTGCCAGCAGCTTTTTGATTGAAGCTTTCTTT
CDR3: CASSFLIEAFF

J: TRBJ1-6
D: NA
V: TRBV5-1
size: NA
DNA: TGCGCCAGCAGCCCCGAACAGGGAGCCGGATCACCCCTCCACTTT
CDR3: CASSPEQGAGSPLHF

J: TRBJ2-5
D: NA
V: TRBV7-2
size: NA
DNA: TGTGCCAGCAGCTCCGGTGTCCCCTACGAGACCCAGTACTTC
CDR3: CASSSGVPYETQYF

J: TRBJ2-2
D: NA
V: TRBV7-6
size: few
DNA: TGTGCCAGCAGCTTAGTCAGACCACAGATCGGGGAGCTGTTTTTT
CDR3: CASSLVRPQIGELFF

J: TRBJ2-1
D: TRBD1
V: TRBV24-1
size: NA
DNA: TGTGCCACCGGGGACAGGGTTAGTGATGAGCAGTTCTTC
CDR3: CATGDRVSDEQFF

J: TRBJ2-5
D: NA
V: TRBV20-1
size: NA
DNA: TGCAGCCGGAGAGGGGGATGGGGGGAGACCCAGTACTTC
CDR3: CSRRGGWGETQYF

J: TRBJ2-1
D: NA
V: TRBV3-1
size: NA
DNA: TGTGCCAGCAGCCAAGTGACTGAGCAGTTCTTC
CDR3: CASSQVTEQFF

J: TRBJ1-5
D: NA
V: TRBV29-1
size: once
DNA: TGCAGCGTTGCCTACGGGGTAAGGGATCAGCCCCAGCATTTT
CDR3: CSVAYGVRDQPQHF

J: TRBJ2-7
D: NA
V: TRBV6-6
size: NA
DNA: TGTGCCATCCAACCCGGGGGCGGTAGCTCCTACGAGCAGTACTTC
CDR3: CAIQPGGGSSYEQYF

J: TRBJ2-3
D: NA
V: TRBV6-5
size: NA
DNA: TGTGCCAGCAGTTACTTAAAGACAGATACGCAGTATTTT
CDR3: CASSYLKTDTQYF

J: TRBJ2-3
D: NA
V: TRBV7-2
size: many
DNA: TGTGCCAGCAGCTTAGGTGTGCAAGGTACGCAGTATTTT
CDR3: CASSLGVQGTQYF

J: TRBJ1-4
D: NA
V: TRBV5-6
size: NA
DNA: TGTGCCAGCAGCTTGCTATGGGGGACTAATGAAAAACTGTTTTTT
CDR3: CASSLLWGTNEKLFF

J: TRBJ2-3
D: TRBD2
V: TRBV20-1
size: many
DNA: TGCAGTGCTAAGGGCGGGGGGACAGATACGCAGTATTTT
CDR3: CSAKGGGTDTQYF

J: TRBJ2-2
D: NA
V: TRBV7-2
size: many
DNA: TGTGCCAGCAGCTTATTCCAAGGGGGGACCGGGGAGCTGTTTTTT
CDR3: CASSLFQGGTGELFF

J: TRBJ2-5
D: NA
V: TRBV18
size: few
DNA: TGTGCCAGCTCACCCAGATCGGGGCCAGAGACCCAGTACTTC
CDR3: CASSPRSGPETQYF

J: TRBJ2-7
D: NA
V: TRBV19
size: NA
DNA: TGTGCCAGTAGAAGTCAGGACGGAACCTACGAGCAGTACTTC
CDR3: CASRSQDGTYEQYF

J: TRBJ2-5
D: NA
V: TRBV5-1
size: NA
DNA: TGCGCCAGCAGCTCCCCAGGGGGGCAAGAGACCCAGTACTTC
CDR3: CASSSPGGQETQYF

J: TRBJ1-1
D: NA
V: TRBV4-3
size: NA
DNA: TGCGCCAGCAGCCAATTCTCGTCAGGGACTGAAGCTTTCTTT
CDR3: CASSQFSSGTEAFF

J: TRBJ1-2
D: TRBD1
V: TRBV18
size: NA
DNA: TGTGCCACTCAGGGGGTGCTTCAGGGGACTACATACACCTTC
CDR3: CATQGVLQGTTYTF

J: TRBJ2-5
D: NA
V: TRBV7-7
size: NA
DNA: TGTGCCAGCAGCTTAGCCAGAGAGACCCCGTACTTC
CDR3: CASSLARETPYF

J: TRBJ2-2
D: TRBD2
V: TRBV11-2
size: few
DNA: TGTGCCAGCAGCTTAGTAGCGGGGGACCACACCGGGGAGCTGTTTTTT
CDR3: CASSLVAGDHTGELFF

J: TRBJ1-2
D: TRBD1
V: TRBV28
size: NA
DNA: TGTGCCAGCACTGAACAGGGGGCGCGTGGCTACACCTTC
CDR3: CASTEQGARGYTF

J: TRBJ2-7
D: TRBD2
V: TRBV7-2
size: few
DNA: TGTGCCAGCAGCCGCCTAGCGGGGTTGGGGGAGCAGTACTTC
CDR3: CASSRLAGLGEQYF

J: TRBJ2-5
D: NA
V: TRBV27
size: NA
DNA: TGTGCCAGCAGTCTCCAGGGTACGGTCGAGACCCAGTACTTC
CDR3: CASSLQGTVETQYF

J: TRBJ2-7
D: NA
V: TRBV2
size: many
DNA: TGTGCCAGCAGTGAAGCCGGGTACGAGCAGTACTTC
CDR3: CASSEAGYEQYF

J: TRBJ1-4
D: NA
V: TRBV7-7
size: NA
DNA: TGTGCTAGCAGCATAGACAGTAATGAAAAACTGTTTTTT
CDR3: CASSIDSNEKLFF

J: TRBJ1-2
D: TRBD1
V: TRBV6-2/TRBV6-3
size: NA
DNA: TGTGCCAGCAGTGACAGGGGGCAAAACTATGGCTACACCTTC
CDR3: CASSDRGQNYGYTF

J: TRBJ2-5
D: NA
V: TRBV5-1
size: NA
DNA: TGCGCCAGCAGCTACGCACCGGGGCGCAGGGAGACCCAGTACTTC
CDR3: CASSYAPGRRETQYF

J: TRBJ2-3
D: NA
V: TRBV20-1
size: NA
DNA: TGCAGTGCCCCCGTCCCCGGAACAGATACGCAGTATTTT
CDR3: CSAPVPGTDTQYF

J: TRBJ1-5
D: TRBD1
V: TRBV6-4
size: NA
DNA: TGTGCCAGCAGTGCCGAAGACAGGGGCGGTCAGCCCCAGCATTTT
CDR3: CASSAEDRGGQPQHF

J: TRBJ2-1
D: NA
V: TRBV5-6
size: NA
DNA: TGTGCCAGCAGCTTGGTTGCCAGGGACCCACACAATGAGCAGTTCTTC
CDR3: CASSLVARDPHNEQFF

J: TRBJ2-5
D: TRBD2
V: TRBV5-1
size: NA
DNA: TGCGCCAGCAGCTTGGACCCTAGCGGGGGTAGAGAGACCCAGTACTTC
CDR3: CASSLDPSGGRETQYF

J: TRBJ2-5
D: NA
V: TRBV20-1
size: NA
DNA: TGCAGTGCCTTCACCGACAGTCAAGAGACCCAGTACTTC
CDR3: CSAFTDSQETQYF

J: TRBJ2-2
D: NA
V: TRBV5-1
size: NA
DNA: TGCGCCAGCAGCTTGGCGGCGGGCATGAACACCGGGGAGCTGTTTTTT
CDR3: CASSLAAGMNTGELFF

J: TRBJ1-2
D: NA
V: TRBV7-2
size: NA
DNA: TGTGCCAGCAGCTTAGCGCGGGAACGCTTAGACTATGGCTACACCTTC
CDR3: CASSLARERLDYGYTF

J: TRBJ2-2
D: NA
V: TRBV7-2
size: few
DNA: TGTGCCAGCAGCTGGGCTATTAGGGGCACCGGGGAGCTGTTTTTT
CDR3: CASSWAIRGTGELFF

J: TRBJ2-6
D: TRBD2
V: TRBV19
size: NA
DNA: TGTGCCAGTGGGGGGGAGGTCGGGGCCAACGTCCTGACTTTC
CDR3: CASGGEVGANVLTF

J: TRBJ2-3
D: NA
V: TRBV5-1
size: few
DNA: TGCGCCAGCAGCTTGCCGACGTGGCCAGATACGCAGTATTTT
CDR3: CASSLPTWPDTQYF

J: TRBJ2-5
D: TRBD2
V: TRBV20-1
size: NA
DNA: TGCAGTGCTTCCCCCACTAGCGGGCTAAAGACCCAGTACTTC
CDR3: CSASPTSGLKTQYF

J: TRBJ2-3
D: TRBD1
V: TRBV27
size: NA
DNA: TGTGCCAGCAGTTTGCCGGGACAGGGCACAGATACGCAGTATTTT
CDR3: CASSLPGQGTDTQYF

J: TRBJ1-5
D: NA
V: TRBV12-5
size: few
DNA: TGTGCTAGTGGTCCCCCCTTGCCCCAGCATTTT
CDR3: CASGPPLPQHF

J: TRBJ2-1
D: TRBD2
V: TRBV20-1
size: NA
DNA: TGCAGTGCTAGAGGGAGAATTCGGGGGGTCCCTGACGATGAGCAGTTCTTC
CDR3: CSARGRIRGVPDDEQFF

J: TRBJ2-3
D: NA
V: TRBV5-1
size: NA
DNA: TGCGCCAGCAGCTTGTCCCCGGCTCCAGATACGCAGTATTTT
CDR3: CASSLSPAPDTQYF

J: TRBJ1-1
D: TRBD1
V: TRBV10-3
size: few
DNA: TGTGCCATCAGTTATTCTACCGGGACAGGGAACACTGAAGCTTTCTTT
CDR3: CAISYSTGTGNTEAFF

J: TRBJ2-4
D: NA
V: TRBV7-2
size: few
DNA: TGTGCCAGCAGCCCTGCGGGAAACATTCAGTACTTC
CDR3: CASSPAGNIQYF

J: TRBJ2-1
D: NA
V: TRBV18
size: few
DNA: TGTGCCAGCTCACCACAGGGAGCCTACAATGAGCAGTTCTTC
CDR3: CASSPQGAYNEQFF

J: TRBJ1-6
D: NA
V: TRBV5-4
size: NA
DNA: TGTGCCAGCAGCTTGGTTCGCAGGGAAGGTAATTCACCCCTCCACTTT
CDR3: CASSLVRREGNSPLHF

J: TRBJ2-2
D: TRBD1
V: TRBV2
size: NA
DNA: TGTGCCAGCAGTGTGGACAGGGGGACCGGGGAGCTGTTTTTT
CDR3: CASSVDRGTGELFF

J: TRBJ1-4
D: NA
V: TRBV6-5
size: NA
DNA: TGTGCCAGCAGTTACCTCGTTGGAGGAGTTAATAATGAAAAACTGTTTTTT
CDR3: CASSYLVGGVNNEKLFF

J: TRBJ1-5
D: NA
V: TRBV7-2
size: NA
DNA: TGTGCCAGCAGCTTGGCCCCTGGGGCCAGCAATCAGCCCCAGCATTTT
CDR3: CASSLAPGASNQPQHF

J: TRBJ2-6
D: TRBD1
V: TRBV14
size: NA
DNA: TGTGCCAGCAGTCTACAGGGGGCTGGGGCCAACGTCCTGACTTTC
CDR3: CASSLQGAGANVLTF

J: TRBJ1-1
D: TRBD1
V: TRBV10-3
size: few
DNA: TGTGCCACTCAAAACTTGTGGGGGACAGCCATGAACACTGAAGCTTTCTTT
CDR3: CATQNLWGTAMNTEAFF

J: TRBJ1-6
D: NA
V: TRBV12-3/TRBV12-4
size: few
DNA: TGTGCCAGCAGTTTGGAATTACGCTCACCCCTCCACTTT
CDR3: CASSLELRSPLHF